The next 23 T cell receptor beta chains were all read from a single sample in a study of Ad26.COV2.S vaccination and SARS-CoV-2 variants. Treatment in this sample: some 19 received Ad26.COV2.S at low or high dose, single or two shots; 5 received placebo; per-sample allocation not given. Repertoires come from day 63 after the first vaccine or placebo injection. The protocol was immunoSEQ multiplex PCR, while the TCRdb copy is restricted to in-frame clones and leaves out a portion. The sample lists 500,000 or so clones, around 85% seen once, with roughly 12% in the top ten. Source: peripheral blood, taken in a trial of Ad26.COV2.S vaccine versus placebo. The receptors shown here come from a person between 18 and 65 years old who received the Ad26.COV2.S COVID-19 vaccine or a placebo.

CDR3 protein: CASSQESRGREKLFF. The CDR3 DNA reads as TGCGCCAGCAGCCAAGAGAGCAGGGGGCGAGAAAAACTGTTTTTT. This chain joins TRBV4-3 and TRBJ1-4; 8 bases agree with TRBD1. V lost 0 bases to trimming and J lost 8 bases; unmatched junction nucleotides: 5. This CDR3 is built from 15 residues. Germline-derived CDR1 and CDR2 are LGHNA and YSLEER.

The V call is TRBV15, the J call TRBJ1-2, with TRBD1 matching 8 bases. Germline CDR1 and CDR2: LNHNV and YYDKDF (reference sequence). Trimming cost V 0 bases and J 6 bases; bases outside gene matches: 12. This CDR3 has 17 residues. The CDR3 DNA follows: TGTGCCACCAGCAGAGACCTTCAGCCGCAGGGGGCTCATGGCTACACCTTC. This translates into CATSRDLQPQGAHGYTF. The full variable domain, completed using reference TRBV15 and TRBJ1-2, is DAMVIQNPRYQVTQFGKPVTLSCSQTLNHNVMYWYQQKSSQAPKLLFHYYDKDFNNEADTPDNFQSRRPNTSFCFLDIRSPGLGDTAMYLCATSRDLQPQGAHGYTFGSGTRLTVV.

The chain has TRBV29-1 and TRBJ1-1, with D perhaps TRBD1 (5 bases). Looked up from germline, CDR1 is SQVTM and CDR2 is ANQGSEA. There are 13 residues in the CDR3. V lost 6 bases, J lost 1 base, and 12 bases lay in between. The DNA for the CDR3 is TGCAGCGTGGCCGTGGGGCAGAACACTGAAGCTTTCTTT. It codes for CSVAVGQNTEAFF.

V and J are TRBV28 and TRBJ2-1; 7 bases fit TRBD2. Germline CDR1 MDHEN, CDR2 SYDVKM. The CDR3 has 17 amino acids. Trimming removed 1 base from V and 0 bases from J; junction bases left unmatched: 6. CDR3 amino acids: CASSLSPSGTSYNEQFF. DNA for the CDR3: TGTGCCAGCAGTTTATCTCCTAGCGGCACCTCCTACAATGAGCAGTTCTTC.

The V and J genes are TRBV15 and TRBJ1-1; D unclear. The CDR3 loop spans 16 amino acids. V gave up 0 bases and J gave up 3 bases, with 14 bases separating them. Germline loops: CDR1 LNHNV, CDR2 YYDKDF (reference sequence). The CDR3 sequence: CATSRDSAGLDTEAFF. In DNA, the CDR3 is TGTGCCACCAGCAGAGATAGTGCGGGTTTGGACACTGAAGCTTTCTTT.

This sequence joins TRBV10-3 and TRBJ2-3; TRBD2 is a possible D gene (5 bases). The CDR3 is 15 residues long. V lost 6 bases and J lost 1, with 14 bases in between. Germline CDR1 and CDR2: ENHRY and SYGVKD. CDR3 amino acids: CAISVTGAGTDTQYF. As DNA, the CDR3 is TGTGCCATCAGCGTCACTGGAGCGGGCACAGATACGCAGTATTTT.

V and J are TRBV28 and TRBJ2-7; D remains unclear. The germline CDR1 and CDR2 sequences are MDHEN and SYDVKM. Trimming cost V 6 bases and J 0 bases, with 12 bases left between them. CDR3 length equals 14 residues. In DNA, the CDR3 is TGTGCCAGCAGCGTGACGGGTCTCTCCTACGAGCAGTACTTC. It encodes CASSVTGLSYEQYF. The full variable domain, its missing parts supplied by reference TRBV28 and TRBJ2-7, is DVKVTQSSRYLVKRTGEKVFLECVQDMDHENMFWYRQDPGLGLRLIYFSYDVKMKEKGDIPEGYSVSREKKERFSLILESASTNQTSMYLCASSVTGLSYEQYFGPGTRLTVT.

This chain links TRBV6-2 or TRBV6-3 with TRBJ2-7; 10 nucleotides agree with TRBD1. The CDR3 is made up of 14 amino acids. V was pared by 4 bases and J by 2 bases, with 2 bases of the junction left unmatched. Germline CDR1 MNHEY, CDR2 SVGEGT. Here the CDR3 DNA reads TGTGCCAGCAGTTGGGACAGGGGAACCTACGAGCAGTACTTC. This gives the protein CASSWDRGTYEQYF.

The rearrangement uses TRBV7-3 and TRBJ2-2; no firm D call. The CDR3 has 15 residues. The germline V and J ends were trimmed by 2 bases and 1 base, with 8 bases remaining between them. Looked up from germline, CDR1 is SGHTA and CDR2 is FQGTGA. This chain's CDR3 is CASSLELLNTGELFF. The DNA for the CDR3 is TGTGCCAGCAGCTTAGAGCTATTGAACACCGGGGAGCTGTTTTTT. The complete variable domain, with remaining parts taken from reference TRBV7-3 and TRBJ2-2, reads GAGVSQTPSNKVTEKGKYVELRCDPISGHTALYWYRQSLGQGPEFLIYFQGTGAADDSGLPNDRFFAVRPEGSVSTLKIQRTERGDSAVYLCASSLELLNTGELFFGEGSRLTVL.

The chain joins TRBV2 to TRBJ2-7; TRBD1 aligns across 9 bases. Germline V gene lookup returns CDR1 SNHLY and CDR2 FYNNEI. With 7 bases clipped from V and 5 bases from J, the junction kept 15 bases outside the gene matches. There are 16 residues in the CDR3. The DNA for the CDR3 is TGTGCCAGCACCGTGACCCGGGACAGGGAGATTGACGAGCAGTACTTC. It encodes CASTVTRDREIDEQYF.

This clone has just a few counts. The chain carries TRBV24-1 and TRBJ1-2; D is unresolved. Germline V lookup: CDR1 KGHDR, CDR2 SFDVKD. Between the trimmed V and J ends, which lost 4 bases and 8 bases, there was a span of 13 bases. This CDR3 is 13 amino acids long. This CDR3 is CATSDSPTGGYTF. DNA of the CDR3: TGTGCCACCAGTGACAGCCCAACTGGGGGCTACACCTTC.

The chain carries TRBV7-6 and TRBJ2-7; 9 bases match TRBD2. This CDR3 contains 15 residues. Germline V lookup: CDR1 SGHVS, CDR2 FNYEAQ. J was trimmed by 3 bases and V by 5 bases; bases with no gene match: 8. The CDR3 protein is CASSRSGGAIYEQYF. The CDR3 DNA is TGTGCCAGCAGCCGTAGCGGGGGAGCGATCTACGAGCAGTACTTC.

The CDR3: CASSFPSMNTEAFF. The CDR3 DNA is TGTGCCAGCAGTTTCCCAAGCATGAACACTGAAGCTTTCTTT. This rearrangement joins TRBV28 to TRBJ1-1; D remains unclear. V lost 3 bases and J 0 bases, leaving 8 bases between the germline ends. Looked up from germline, CDR1 is MDHEN and CDR2 is SYDVKM. The CDR3 spans 14 residues.

This clone was recorded once. Distinct nucleotide sequences in the sample also encode this CDR3. The gene calls are TRBV7-3 and TRBJ2-3; D possibly corresponds to TRBD1 (5 bases). The germline V gene has CDR1 SGHTA and CDR2 FQGTGA. The CDR3 loop spans 14 amino acids. V was cut by 5 bases and J by 0 bases, with 9 bases left in between. The CDR3 spells CASSLQGSTDTQYF. DNA for the CDR3: TGTGCCAGCAGCCTCCAGGGTAGCACAGATACGCAGTATTTT. Filled out from reference TRBV7-3 and TRBJ2-3, the complete variable domain reads GAGVSQTPSNKVTEKGKYVELRCDPISGHTALYWYRQSLGQGPEFLIYFQGTGAADDSGLPNDRFFAVRPEGSVSTLKIQRTERGDSAVYLCASSLQGSTDTQYFGPGTRLTVL.

The chain has TRBV27 and TRBJ1-6; D is ambiguous. V lost 3 bases, J lost 0 bases, and 0 bases lay in between. CDR1 and CDR2 from the germline V gene are MNHEY and SMNVEV (reference sequence). This CDR3 spans 13 amino acids. CDR3: CASSFSYNSPLHF. In DNA form, the CDR3 reads TGTGCCAGCAGTTTCTCCTATAATTCACCCCTCCACTTT.

This chain links TRBV7-9 with TRBJ2-7; 8 bases map to TRBD2. The trim removed 5 bases at V and 0 bases at J, leaving 3 bases unmatched. Germline CDR1 SEHNR, CDR2 FQNEAQ (reference sequence). This CDR3 comprises 14 residues. In nucleotides, the CDR3 is TGTGCCAGCAGCCACAGCGGGAGCTCCTACGAGCAGTACTTC. It encodes CASSHSGSSYEQYF.

The chain links TRBV3-1 (or the pseudogene TRBV3-2) to TRBJ2-2, with TRBD2 matching over 9 bases. Germline V gene sequence: CDR1 LGHDT, CDR2 YNNKEL (reference sequence). CDR3 length: 18 residues. V shed 1 base and J 4 bases; nucleotides not matched to a gene: 10. This CDR3 is CASSQALLGLAPTGELFF. In DNA, the CDR3 is TGTGCCAGCAGCCAAGCCCTTCTCGGACTAGCGCCCACCGGGGAGCTGTTTTTT.

This chain connects TRBV3-1 (or the pseudogene TRBV3-2) to TRBJ2-1; 8 bases agree with TRBD2. CDR1 and CDR2 from the germline V gene are LGHDT and YNNKEL (reference sequence). J gave up 13 bases and V 0 bases, and 11 bases lay outside the gene matches. The CDR3 runs to 15 residues. CDR3: CASSQDSGGGLKQFF. For the CDR3, the DNA is TGTGCCAGCAGCCAAGATTCCGGGGGGGGGTTGAAACAGTTCTTC.

This sequence joins TRBV4-3 and TRBJ2-7; D is possibly TRBD1 (6 bases). Trimming removed 1 base at V and 2 bases at J, with 9 bases between. CDR3 length: 14 amino acids. CDR1 and CDR2 (germline): LGHNA, YSLEER. This CDR3 is CASSQVAGAYEQYF. DNA of the CDR3: TGCGCCAGCAGCCAAGTGGCAGGGGCCTACGAGCAGTACTTC.

V usage is TRBV6-2 or TRBV6-3 and J usage is TRBJ1-2, with 7 bases that match TRBD1. The junction had 10 bases not matched to a gene; V was cut back by 5 bases and J by 7 bases. This CDR3 has 14 amino acids. Looked up from germline, CDR1 is MNHEY and CDR2 is SVGEGT. CDR3: CASSPRQGTSGYTF. The CDR3 bases are TGTGCCAGCAGTCCCCGACAGGGTACCAGTGGCTACACCTTC.

The J gene is TRBJ2-3, the V gene TRBV12-3 or TRBV12-4; maybe TRBD2 (5 bases). The CDR3 has 13 amino acids. The V end was cut by 3 bases, the J end by 5 bases, with 9 bases between. In nucleotides, the CDR3 is TGTGCCAGCAGTTTCTTTCGGGGAGATACGCAGTATTTT. Protein: CASSFFRGDTQYF.

This clone was recorded only once. The sample contains more than one DNA sequence encoding this CDR3. This chain connects TRBV5-1 to TRBJ2-1; 7 nucleotides line up with TRBD1. The V segment lost 0 bases and the J segment 4 bases; nucleotides outside the gene matches: 1. This CDR3 has 14 amino acids. Germline CDR1 is SGHRS and CDR2 is YFSETQ. CDR3 protein: CASSLEGAYNEQFF. The CDR3 DNA is TGCGCCAGCAGCTTGGAGGGGGCTTACAATGAGCAGTTCTTC.

The chain joins TRBV9 to TRBJ2-7; 8 bases are a match to TRBD2. Germline V gene lookup returns CDR1 SGDLS and CDR2 YYNGEE. V lost 0 bases, J lost 2 bases, and 10 bases stayed unmatched. The CDR3 is 17 residues long. The CDR3 here is CASSVGPWGREAYEQYF. DNA of the CDR3: TGTGCCAGCAGCGTAGGCCCCTGGGGGCGGGAGGCCTACGAGCAGTACTTC.